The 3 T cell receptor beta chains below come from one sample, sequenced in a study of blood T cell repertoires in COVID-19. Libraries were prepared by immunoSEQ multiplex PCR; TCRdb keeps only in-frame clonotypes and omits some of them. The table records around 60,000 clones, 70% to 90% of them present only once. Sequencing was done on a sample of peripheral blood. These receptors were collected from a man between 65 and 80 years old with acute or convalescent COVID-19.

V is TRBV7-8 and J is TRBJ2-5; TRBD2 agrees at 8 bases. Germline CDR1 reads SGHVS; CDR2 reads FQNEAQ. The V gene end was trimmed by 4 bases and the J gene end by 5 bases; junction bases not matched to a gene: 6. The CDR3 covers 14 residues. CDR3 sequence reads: CASSSGPGGETQYF. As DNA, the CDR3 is TGTGCCAGCAGCTCCGGCCCGGGGGGGGAGACCCAGTACTTC.

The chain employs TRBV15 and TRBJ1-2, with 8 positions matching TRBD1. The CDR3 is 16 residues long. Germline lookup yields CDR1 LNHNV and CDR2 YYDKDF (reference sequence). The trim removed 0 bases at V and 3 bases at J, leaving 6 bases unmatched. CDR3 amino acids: CATSRDNRGSHYGYTF. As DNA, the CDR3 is TGTGCCACCAGCAGAGATAACAGGGGGAGTCACTATGGCTACACCTTC.

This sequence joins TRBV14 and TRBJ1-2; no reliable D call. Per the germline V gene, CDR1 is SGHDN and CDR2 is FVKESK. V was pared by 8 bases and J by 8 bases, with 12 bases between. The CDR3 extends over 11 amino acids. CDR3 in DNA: TGTGCCAGCGGAGGCTCCCTCGGCTACACCTTC. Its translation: CASGGSLGYTF.